The T cell receptor beta chain under discussion was sequenced for a study of blood T cell dynamics during melanoma immunotherapy. Points from the study as a whole: PBMC repertoires of eventual disease-control patients split at W3 into clonality or diversity gains.

Specified time point: week 3, after first cycle of checkpoint inhibitor. Samples come from before therapy and from week 3 after the first blockade cycle. A word on this clone: Its antigen is still unknown.

Every bulk PBMC sample received the same 350 ng of DNA. Method: immunoSEQ multiplex PCR; TCRdb's copy keeps in-frame clones and lacks some. This sample has 25,000 to 35,000 clones, with 65% to 85% found just once. Germline CDR1 and CDR2: SNHLY and FYNNEI. The CDR3 runs 17 residues. V lost 6 bases and J 0 bases, leaving 18 bases between the germline ends. V is TRBV2 and J is TRBJ2-1; no clear D. The specimen was blood, collected from a patient treated with checkpoint blockade. The sequence derives from a human donor with melanoma. CDR3 sequence reads: CASSMRTESSSYNEQFF. CDR3 coding DNA: TGTGCCAGCAGCATGAGGACGGAATCTAGCTCCTACAATGAGCAGTTCTTC. The entire variable domain, with the rest obtained from reference TRBV2 and TRBJ2-1, is as follows: EPEVTQTPSHQVTQMGQEVILRCVPISNHLYFYWYRQILGQKVEFLVSFYNNEISEKSEIFDDQFSVERPDGSNFTLKIRSTKLEDSAMYFCASSMRTESSSYNEQFFGPGTRLTVL.